The 16 T cell receptor beta chains listed next were all sequenced from one sample in a study of blood T cells in healthy people across ages. The second PCR ran roughly 7 to 12 cycles with a sample-barcoded 5' primer and J-beta primers. Using its own MiXCR run on the 5' RACE reads, TCRdb lists one record per CDR3 protein. This table holds about 680,000 distinct CDR3 sequences, approximately 49% found once. Sequences were obtained from blood. These receptors came from a woman in her fifties or sixties in good health.

This clonotype was seen more than once but under ten times. The rearrangement uses TRBV5-1 and TRBJ2-5; 9 positions match TRBD1. V lost 2 bases and J lost 5; bases outside the gene matches: 4. This CDR3 region has 14 residues. CDR1 SGHRS and CDR2 YFSETQ come from the germline V gene. The CDR3 here is CASSFGTGSETQYF. In DNA, the CDR3 is TGCGCCAGCAGCTTCGGGACAGGGAGTGAGACCCAGTACTTC.

This clonotype has only a few counts. The V and J genes are TRBV7-2 and TRBJ1-4, with D possibly being TRBD1 (5 bases). Germline CDR1 is SGHTA and CDR2 is FQGNSA. This CDR3 has 15 amino acids. The V end lost 1 base, the J end lost 7 bases, and 13 bases lay between the germline ends. This CDR3 reads CASSLGARDVEKLFF. The CDR3 DNA reads TGTGCCAGCAGCTTAGGTGCCAGGGATGTTGAAAAACTGTTTTTT.

This chain joins TRBV2 and TRBJ1-2, with 7 bases fitting TRBD1. The CDR3 extends over 16 amino acids. Trimming took 8 bases from V and 6 from J; bases not matched to a gene: 18. Germline V gives CDR1 SNHLY, CDR2 FYNNEI. The CDR3 region is CASLSLQGSLGNGYTF. CDR3 DNA sequence: TGTGCCAGCCTTTCCTTACAGGGGTCCTTAGGGAATGGCTACACCTTC.

The table lists this clonotype with many counts. The chain joins TRBV7-2 to TRBJ1-1, with 7 bases aligning to TRBD1. Germline CDR1 SGHTA, CDR2 FQGNSA. V lost 1 base, J lost 8 bases, and 4 bases stayed unmatched. This CDR3 contains 13 residues. Here the CDR3 reads CASSLGDRVEAFF. Written as DNA, the CDR3 is TGTGCCAGCAGCTTAGGTGACAGGGTGGAAGCTTTCTTT. Full variable domain (rest looked up from reference TRBV7-2 and TRBJ1-1): GAGVSQSPSNKVTEKGKDVELRCDPISGHTALYWYRQSLGQGLEFLIYFQGNSAPDKSGLPSDRFSAERTGGSVSTLTIQRTQQEDSAVYLCASSLGDRVEAFFGQGTRLTVV.

The table lists this clonotype with a few counts. The V and J genes are TRBV6-6 and TRBJ2-1; TRBD2 agrees at 7 bases. This CDR3 spans 15 amino acids. In germline, CDR1 is MNHNY, CDR2 SVGAGI (reference sequence). V lost 9 bases and J lost 5; bases outside the gene matches: 13. The CDR3 region is CASVTPGLLNNEQFF. The CDR3 bases are TGTGCCAGTGTTACTCCGGGACTACTAAACAATGAGCAGTTCTTC.

CDR3 region: CASRAGARETQYF. Written as DNA, the CDR3 is TGTGCCAGCAGGGCGGGAGCGCGGGAGACCCAGTACTTC. The chain uses TRBV6-1 and TRBJ2-5; 7 nucleotides line up with TRBD2. J was trimmed by 5 bases and V by 6 bases; bases with no gene match: 6. The V gene's germline CDR1 is MNHNS and CDR2 SASEGT. The CDR3 consists of 13 residues.

V usage is TRBV27 and J usage is TRBJ2-2; D might be TRBD1 or TRBD2, each matching 6 bases. The CDR3 is made up of 16 amino acids. V was pared by 1 base and J by 5 bases, with 14 bases between. Germline assignment: CDR1 MNHEY and CDR2 SMNVEV (reference sequence). The CDR3 region is CASSLWRGAKTGELFF. Written as DNA, the CDR3 is TGTGCCAGCAGTTTATGGAGGGGGGCCAAGACCGGGGAGCTGTTTTTT.

V usage is TRBV20-1 and J usage is TRBJ2-3; TRBD1 matches at 9 bases. This CDR3 is built from 14 residues. J gave up 1 base and V 6 bases, and 5 bases lay outside the gene matches. Germline V lookup: CDR1 DFQATT, CDR2 SNEGSKA (reference sequence). The DNA for the CDR3 is TGCAGTGCGACGGACAGGGGACGCACAGATACGCAGTATTTT. Protein sequence: CSATDRGRTDTQYF.

This clonotype occurred a few times. The V call is TRBV27, the J call TRBJ1-2, with 9 bases fitting TRBD1. The CDR3 spans 15 residues. Germline V gene sequence: CDR1 MNHEY, CDR2 SMNVEV (reference sequence). V lost 5 bases, J lost 3 bases, and 7 bases stayed unmatched. As DNA, the CDR3 is TGTGCCAGCAGTCCTTGGACAGGGGAAGACTATGGCTACACCTTC. Its translation is CASSPWTGEDYGYTF.

The genes are TRBV3-1 and TRBJ2-1, with a weak D call TRBD2 (5 bases). The CDR3 spans 17 residues. Germline V gene sequence: CDR1 LGHDT, CDR2 YNNKEL (reference sequence). V lost 1 base, J lost 0 bases, and 13 bases lay in between. This CDR3 is CASSQVPSGSSYNEQFF. As DNA, the CDR3 is TGTGCCAGCAGCCAAGTTCCCAGCGGTAGCTCCTACAATGAGCAGTTCTTC.

The rearrangement links TRBV28 to TRBJ2-7, with D possibly being TRBD1 (6 bases). This CDR3 has 13 residues. V was cut by 6 bases and J by 3 bases, with 12 bases left in between. The germline V gene encodes CDR1 MDHEN and CDR2 SYDVKM. The CDR3 DNA follows: TGTGCCAGCAGGGGGGCGCGCGTCTACGAGCAGTACTTC. This translates into CASRGARVYEQYF.

For this clonotype: At one of its ends the junction is not consistent with the germline gene, which may arise from a read error. The V and J genes are TRBV24-1 and TRBJ2-3; 7 bases fit TRBD2. From germline, CDR1 is KGHDR and CDR2 SFDVKD. CDR3 length: 17 residues. Written as DNA, the CDR3 is TGTGCTACCAGTGATTTTGGAGCGGGACCCAGCACAGATACGCAGTATTTT. Translation gives CATSDFGAGPSTDTQYF.

This chain uses TRBV3-1 with TRBJ2-1, with 11 nucleotides matching TRBD2. The CDR3 is made up of 15 amino acids. Germline CDR1 and CDR2: LGHDT and YNNKEL (reference sequence). The V and J ends lost 6 bases and 5 bases, in that order; junction bases with no gene match: 6. In DNA, the CDR3 is TGTGCCAGCAGGTACGGGACTAGCGGAGACAATGAGCAGTTCTTC. Its protein product is CASRYGTSGDNEQFF.

V is TRBV20-1 and J is TRBJ1-1; 7 bases are shared with TRBD1. From germline, CDR1 is DFQATT and CDR2 SNEGSKA (reference sequence). The CDR3 has 12 residues. As DNA, the CDR3 is TGCAGCAGTCAGGGGGGTTTTACTGAAGCTTTCTTT. Its protein product is CSSQGGFTEAFF.

This clonotype appeared once. The chain carries TRBV6-2 or TRBV6-3 and TRBJ2-5; the D is unclear. V lost 5 bases and J lost 11, with 18 bases in between. Germline lookup yields CDR1 MNHEY and CDR2 SVGEGT. This CDR3 has 13 amino acids. CDR3 protein: CASSPHQYNEQYF. CDR3 nucleotide sequence: TGTGCCAGCAGTCCGCACCAGTACAATGAGCAGTACTTC.

This clonotype appeared a single time. The chain carries TRBV28 and TRBJ1-2, with 9 bases identical to TRBD1. This CDR3 has 15 residues. Germline V gene lookup returns CDR1 MDHEN and CDR2 SYDVKM. Losses at the gene ends were 5 bases for V and 4 bases for J; bases not matched to a gene: 8. CDR3 protein: CASSEQGALGYGYTF. The CDR3 DNA follows: TGTGCCAGCAGTGAACAGGGGGCCCTGGGCTATGGCTACACCTTC.